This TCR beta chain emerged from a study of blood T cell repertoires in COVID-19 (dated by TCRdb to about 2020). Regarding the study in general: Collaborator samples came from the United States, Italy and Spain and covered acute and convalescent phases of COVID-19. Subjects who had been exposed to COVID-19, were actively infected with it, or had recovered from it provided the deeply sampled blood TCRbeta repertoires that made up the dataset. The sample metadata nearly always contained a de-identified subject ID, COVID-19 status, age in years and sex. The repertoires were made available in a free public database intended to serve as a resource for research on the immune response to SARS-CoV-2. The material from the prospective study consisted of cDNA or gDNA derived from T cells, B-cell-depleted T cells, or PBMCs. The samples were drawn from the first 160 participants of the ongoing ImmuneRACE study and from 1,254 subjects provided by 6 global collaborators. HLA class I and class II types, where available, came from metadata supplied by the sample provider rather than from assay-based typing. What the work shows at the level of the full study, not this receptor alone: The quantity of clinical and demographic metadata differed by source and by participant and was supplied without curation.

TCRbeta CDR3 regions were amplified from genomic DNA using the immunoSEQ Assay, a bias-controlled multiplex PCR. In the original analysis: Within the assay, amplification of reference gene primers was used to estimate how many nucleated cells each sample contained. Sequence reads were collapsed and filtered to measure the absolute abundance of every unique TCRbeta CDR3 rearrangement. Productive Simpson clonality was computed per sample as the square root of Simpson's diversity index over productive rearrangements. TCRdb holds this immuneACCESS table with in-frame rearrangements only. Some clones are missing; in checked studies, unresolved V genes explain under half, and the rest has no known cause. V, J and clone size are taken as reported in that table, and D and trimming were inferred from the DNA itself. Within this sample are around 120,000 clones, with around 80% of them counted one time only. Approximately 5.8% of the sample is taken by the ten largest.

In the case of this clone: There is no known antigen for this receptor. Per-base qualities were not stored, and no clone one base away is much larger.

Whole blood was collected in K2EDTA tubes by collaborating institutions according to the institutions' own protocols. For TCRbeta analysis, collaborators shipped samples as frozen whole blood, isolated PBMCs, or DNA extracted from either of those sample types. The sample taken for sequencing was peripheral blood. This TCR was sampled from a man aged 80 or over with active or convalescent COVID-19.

The CDR3 region has the sequence CASSYRGNSYEQYF. DNA sequence: TGTGCCAGCAGTTACCGGGGGAACTCCTACGAGCAGTACTTC. The chain joins TRBV6-5 to TRBJ2-7; TRBD2 could be the D gene, as 6 bases match. At the junction V is shortened by 2 bases and J by 0 bases, with 8 bases in between. From the cysteine through the phenylalanine, the CDR3 covers 14 amino acids. Of all the DNA, just the CDR3 is kept, 42 bases in frame from base 1. Reading the germline V gene gives CDR1 MNHEY and CDR2 SVGAGI.